One sample yielded the 10 T cell receptor beta chains listed below, sequenced in a study of OX40 agonist ivuxolimab in advanced cancers. The data were produced by immunoSEQ multiplex PCR, yet TCRdb's version contains in-frame clones alone and is incomplete. Counted here are under 75,000 clones, 80% to 95% occurring once; the ten biggest clones make up 20% to 30%. The input for sequencing was CD4+ or CD8+ T cells sorted from blood, taken in a trial of the OX40 agonist ivuxolimab. The receptors shown here come from an adult with an advanced solid tumor such as melanoma, head and neck, liver or kidney cancer.

V gene TRBV7-6 combines with J gene TRBJ2-7; D is unclear. CDR1 and CDR2 from the germline V gene are SGHVS and FNYEAQ. The CDR3 contains 13 residues. V dropped 1 base and J dropped 3 bases, with 7 bases sitting between them. The CDR3 loop is CASSLDPDYEQYF. CDR3 DNA sequence: TGTGCCAGCAGCTTAGATCCGGACTACGAGCAGTACTTC.

This clone was found once. This sequence joins TRBV4-3 and TRBJ2-1; D is ambiguous. This CDR3 is built from 14 residues. The germline V and J ends were trimmed by 0 bases and 6 bases, with 9 bases remaining between them. The germline V gene encodes CDR1 LGHNA and CDR2 YSLEER. The CDR3: CASSQEGSFNEQFF. The CDR3 coding sequence is TGCGCCAGCAGCCAAGAGGGTAGCTTCAATGAGCAGTTCTTC.

In this sample, this clone turned up once. The chain combines TRBV23-1 with TRBJ2-1; 7 positions match TRBD2. TRBV23-1 is marked as an open reading frame, function uncertain. The V segment lost 3 bases and the J segment 0 bases; nucleotides outside the gene matches: 17. The CDR3 consists of 20 residues. As DNA, the CDR3 is TGCGCCAGCAGTCATCCGGGGGGAGGGGAATCAACTATCTCCTACAATGAGCAGTTCTTC. It codes for CASSHPGGGESTISYNEQFF.

This rearrangement joins TRBV6-5 to TRBJ2-7, with a tentative D call TRBD2 (5 bases). The CDR3 spans 15 residues. Looked up from germline, CDR1 is MNHEY and CDR2 is SVGAGI. V dropped 5 bases and J dropped 2 bases, with 16 bases sitting between them. Here the CDR3 reads CASSPVEGAAYEQYF. CDR3 coding DNA: TGTGCCAGCAGTCCCGTCGAGGGAGCCGCCTACGAGCAGTACTTC.

The V and J genes are TRBV28 and TRBJ2-5, with D hard to call. This CDR3 comprises 16 residues. The germline V and J ends were trimmed by 4 bases and 1 base, with 16 bases remaining between them. Germline-derived CDR1 and CDR2 are MDHEN and SYDVKM. The chain's CDR3 is CASSSIGPPGQETQYF. In DNA, the CDR3 is TGTGCCAGCAGTTCAATTGGCCCACCAGGCCAAGAGACCCAGTACTTC. The whole variable domain, remainder taken from reference TRBV28 and TRBJ2-5, is DVKVTQSSRYLVKRTGEKVFLECVQDMDHENMFWYRQDPGLGLRLIYFSYDVKMKEKGDIPEGYSVSREKKERFSLILESASTNQTSMYLCASSSIGPPGQETQYFGPGTRLLVL.

CDR3: CASSPGTGRNEQYF. For the CDR3, the DNA is TGTGCCAGCAGCCCGGGGACAGGGCGGAACGAGCAGTACTTC. The J gene is TRBJ2-7, the V gene TRBV9, with TRBD1 matching over 9 bases. Per germline, CDR1 SGDLS and CDR2 YYNGEE. The CDR3 loop spans 14 amino acids. J gave up 5 bases and V 4 bases, and 7 bases lay outside the gene matches.

The V call is TRBV19, the J call TRBJ2-1; D is undetermined. The germline gives CDR1 LNHDA, CDR2 SQIVND (reference sequence). V was pared by 5 bases and J by 8 bases, with 10 bases between. The CDR3 length is 12 residues. The CDR3 sequence is CASSHGIYEQFF. The DNA for the CDR3 is TGTGCCAGTAGTCATGGTATCTATGAGCAGTTCTTC.

This chain links TRBV28 with TRBJ1-2, with a possible D match to TRBD1 (6 bases). V gave up 4 bases and J gave up 7 bases, with 19 bases separating them. This CDR3 spans 15 amino acids. CDR1 and CDR2 from the germline V gene are MDHEN and SYDVKM. CDR3 residues: CASSSDGGGIIGYTF. The CDR3 nucleotides read TGTGCCAGCAGTTCAGACGGCGGGGGCATTATTGGCTACACCTTC.

This CDR3 reads CASSLGPSSYNEQFF. The CDR3 region has the DNA TGTGCCAGCAGCTTGGGGCCGAGCTCCTACAATGAGCAGTTCTTC. The chain couples TRBV5-4 to TRBJ2-1; D is unclear. This CDR3 has 15 amino acids. V was cut by 0 bases and J by 0 bases, with 7 bases left in between. Looked up from germline, CDR1 is SGHNT and CDR2 is YYREEE (reference sequence).

The chain uses TRBV18 and TRBJ2-7, with D unresolved. CDR3 length equals 13 residues. The V and J ends lost 2 bases and 0 bases respectively, with 5 bases between them. From germline, CDR1 is KGHSH and CDR2 LQKENI. The CDR3 here is CASSPTASYEQYF. The CDR3 region has the DNA TGTGCCAGCTCACCAACAGCCTCCTACGAGCAGTACTTC.